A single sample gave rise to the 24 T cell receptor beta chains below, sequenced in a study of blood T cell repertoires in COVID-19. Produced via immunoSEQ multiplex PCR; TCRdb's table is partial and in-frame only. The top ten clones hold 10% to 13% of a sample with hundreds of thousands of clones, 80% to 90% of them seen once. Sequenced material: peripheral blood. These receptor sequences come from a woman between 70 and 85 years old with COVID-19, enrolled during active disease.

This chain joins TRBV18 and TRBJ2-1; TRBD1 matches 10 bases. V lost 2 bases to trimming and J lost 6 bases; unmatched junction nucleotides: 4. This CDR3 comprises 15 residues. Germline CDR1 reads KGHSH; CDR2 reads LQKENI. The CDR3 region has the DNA TGTGCCAGCTCACCATTGGGACAGGGGTTCAATGAGCAGTTCTTC. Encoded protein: CASSPLGQGFNEQFF.

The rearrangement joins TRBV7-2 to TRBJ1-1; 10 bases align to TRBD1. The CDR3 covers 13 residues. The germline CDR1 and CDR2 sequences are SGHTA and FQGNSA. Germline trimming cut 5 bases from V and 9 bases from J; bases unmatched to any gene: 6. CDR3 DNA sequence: TGTGCCAGCAGCCGACAGGGGGCGCAGAAAGCTTTCTTT. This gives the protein CASSRQGAQKAFF.

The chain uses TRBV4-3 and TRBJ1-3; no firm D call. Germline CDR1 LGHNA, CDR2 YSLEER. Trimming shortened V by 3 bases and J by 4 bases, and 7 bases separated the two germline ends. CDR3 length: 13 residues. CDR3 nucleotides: TGCGCCAGCAGCCAGACGGGAGGAAACACCATATATTTT. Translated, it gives CASSQTGGNTIYF.

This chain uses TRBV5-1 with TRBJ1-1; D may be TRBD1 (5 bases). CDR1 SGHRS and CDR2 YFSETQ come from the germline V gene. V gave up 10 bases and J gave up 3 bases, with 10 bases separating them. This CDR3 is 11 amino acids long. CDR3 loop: CASRGDTEAFF. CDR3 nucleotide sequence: TGCGCCTCCCGGGGGGACACTGAAGCTTTCTTT.

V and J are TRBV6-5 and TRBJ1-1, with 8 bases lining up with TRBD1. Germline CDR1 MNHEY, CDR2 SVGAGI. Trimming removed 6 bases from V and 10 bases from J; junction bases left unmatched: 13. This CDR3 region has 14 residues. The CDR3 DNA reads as TGTGCCAGCAGATCCGGACAGGGAAGTTTAGGAGCTTTCTTT. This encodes CASRSGQGSLGAFF.

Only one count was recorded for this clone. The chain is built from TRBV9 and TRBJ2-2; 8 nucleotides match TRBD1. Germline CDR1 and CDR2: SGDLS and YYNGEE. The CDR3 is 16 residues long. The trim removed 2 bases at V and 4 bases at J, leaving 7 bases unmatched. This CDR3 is CASSVSGGFPTGELFF. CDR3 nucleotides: TGTGCCAGCAGCGTTTCAGGGGGCTTTCCCACCGGGGAGCTGTTTTTT. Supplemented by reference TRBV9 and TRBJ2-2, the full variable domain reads DSGVTQTPKHLITATGQRVTLRCSPRSGDLSVYWYQQSLDQGLQFLIQYYNGEERAKGNILERFSAQQFPDLHSELNLSSLELGDSALYFCASSVSGGFPTGELFFGEGSRLTVL.

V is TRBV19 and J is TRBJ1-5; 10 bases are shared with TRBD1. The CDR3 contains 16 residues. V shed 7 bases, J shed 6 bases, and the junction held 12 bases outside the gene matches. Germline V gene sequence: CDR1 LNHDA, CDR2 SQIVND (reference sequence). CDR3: CASNSEMTGGGQPQHF. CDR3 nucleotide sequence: TGTGCCAGTAATAGCGAAATGACAGGGGGCGGTCAGCCCCAGCATTTT.

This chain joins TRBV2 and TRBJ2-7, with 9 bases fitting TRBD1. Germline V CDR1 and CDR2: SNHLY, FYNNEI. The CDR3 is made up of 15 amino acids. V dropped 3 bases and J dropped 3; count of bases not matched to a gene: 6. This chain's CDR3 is CASSDGDRDYYEQYF. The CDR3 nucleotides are TGTGCCAGCAGTGATGGGGACAGGGACTACTACGAGCAGTACTTC.

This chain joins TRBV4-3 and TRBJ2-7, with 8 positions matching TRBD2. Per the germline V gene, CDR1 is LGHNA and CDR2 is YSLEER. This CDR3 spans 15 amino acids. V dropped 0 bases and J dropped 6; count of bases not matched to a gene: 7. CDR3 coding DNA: TGCGCCAGCAGCCAAGATTTAATAGCGGGGCTCGAGCAGTACTTC. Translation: CASSQDLIAGLEQYF.

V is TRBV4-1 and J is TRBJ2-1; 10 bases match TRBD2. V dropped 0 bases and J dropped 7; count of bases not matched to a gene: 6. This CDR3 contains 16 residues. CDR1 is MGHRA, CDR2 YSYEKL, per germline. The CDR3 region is CASSQDGLAGENEQFF. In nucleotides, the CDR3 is TGCGCCAGCAGCCAAGATGGGCTAGCGGGAGAGAATGAGCAGTTCTTC.

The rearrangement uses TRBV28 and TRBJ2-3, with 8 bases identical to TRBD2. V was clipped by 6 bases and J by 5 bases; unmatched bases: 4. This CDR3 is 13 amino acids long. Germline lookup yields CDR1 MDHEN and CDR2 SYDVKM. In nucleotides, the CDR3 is TGTGCCAGCAGCCGACTAGCGATAGATACGCAGTATTTT. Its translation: CASSRLAIDTQYF.

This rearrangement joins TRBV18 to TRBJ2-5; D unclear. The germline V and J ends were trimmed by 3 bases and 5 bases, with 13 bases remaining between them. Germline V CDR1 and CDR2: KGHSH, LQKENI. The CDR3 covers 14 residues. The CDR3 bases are TGTGCCAGCTCACCCCATGCTAGTTTGGAGACCCAGTACTTC. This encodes CASSPHASLETQYF. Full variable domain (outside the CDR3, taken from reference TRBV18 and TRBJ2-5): NAGVMQNPRHLVRRRGQEARLRCSPMKGHSHVYWYRQLPEEGLKFMVYLQKENIIDESGMPKERFSAEFPKEGPSILRIQQVVRGDSAAYFCASSPHASLETQYFGPGTRLLVL.

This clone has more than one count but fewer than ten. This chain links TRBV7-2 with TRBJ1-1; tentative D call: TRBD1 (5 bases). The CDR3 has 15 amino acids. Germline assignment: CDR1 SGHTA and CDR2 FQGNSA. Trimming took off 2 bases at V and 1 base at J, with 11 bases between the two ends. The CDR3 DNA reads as TGTGCCAGCAGCTTACTCCCGCAGGGGAACACTGAAGCTTTCTTT. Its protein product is CASSLLPQGNTEAFF.

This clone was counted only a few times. The CDR3 region has the DNA TGCGCCAGCAGCTTGGATCCTCGCTCCTACGAGCAGTACTTC. Its protein is CASSLDPRSYEQYF. The V and J genes are TRBV5-1 and TRBJ2-7; D is ambiguous. Germline lookup yields CDR1 SGHRS and CDR2 YFSETQ. The germline V and J ends were trimmed by 0 bases and 0 bases, with 7 bases remaining between them. The CDR3 length is 14 residues.

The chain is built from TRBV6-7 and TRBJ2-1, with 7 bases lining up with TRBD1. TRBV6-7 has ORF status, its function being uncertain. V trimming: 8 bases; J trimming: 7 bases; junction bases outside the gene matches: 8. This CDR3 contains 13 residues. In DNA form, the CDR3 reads TGTGCCAGCGGCCCGACAGGGAAGAATGAGCAGTTCTTC. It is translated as CASGPTGKNEQFF.

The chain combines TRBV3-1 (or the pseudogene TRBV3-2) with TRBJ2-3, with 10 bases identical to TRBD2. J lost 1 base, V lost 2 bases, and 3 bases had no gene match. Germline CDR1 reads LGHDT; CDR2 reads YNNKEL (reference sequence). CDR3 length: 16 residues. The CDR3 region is CASSQSGTSGTDTQYF. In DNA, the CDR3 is TGTGCCAGCAGCCAATCCGGGACTAGCGGCACAGATACGCAGTATTTT.

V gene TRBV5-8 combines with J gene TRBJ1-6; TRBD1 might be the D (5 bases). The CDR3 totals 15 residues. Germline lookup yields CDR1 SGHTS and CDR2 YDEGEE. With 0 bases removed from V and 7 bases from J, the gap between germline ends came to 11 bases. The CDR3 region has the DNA TGTGCCAGCAGCTTGGTTCAGGGCACCAATTCACCCCTCCACTTT. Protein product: CASSLVQGTNSPLHF.

The CDR3 coding sequence is TGCGCCAGCAGCATCCAGGGGGCCGAGGGCACTGAAGCTTTCTTT. This sequence encodes CASSIQGAEGTEAFF. This chain joins TRBV5-1 and TRBJ1-1, with TRBD1 identical over 8 bases. Germline V lookup: CDR1 SGHRS, CDR2 YFSETQ. V lost 4 bases, J lost 4 bases, and 9 bases stayed unmatched. The CDR3 has 15 residues.

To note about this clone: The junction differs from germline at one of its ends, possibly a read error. The CDR3 protein is CASSRGGSNQPQHF. The CDR3 nucleotides are TGTGCTAGCAGCCGGGGTGGTAGCAATCAGCCCCAGCATTTT. The rearrangement joins TRBV7-7 to TRBJ1-5; the D is unclear. From germline, CDR1 is SSHAT and CDR2 FNYEAQ (reference sequence). CDR3 length equals 14 residues.

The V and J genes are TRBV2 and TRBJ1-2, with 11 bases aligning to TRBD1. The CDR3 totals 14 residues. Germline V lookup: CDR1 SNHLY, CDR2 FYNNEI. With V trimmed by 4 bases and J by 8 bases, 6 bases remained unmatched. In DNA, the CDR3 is TGTGCCAGCAGTGGATGGACAGGGGGCGACGGCTACACCTTC. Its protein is CASSGWTGGDGYTF. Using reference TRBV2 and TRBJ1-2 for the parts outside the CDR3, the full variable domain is EPEVTQTPSHQVTQMGQEVILRCVPISNHLYFYWYRQILGQKVEFLVSFYNNEISEKSEIFDDQFSVERPDGSNFTLKIRSTKLEDSAMYFCASSGWTGGDGYTFGSGTRLTVV.

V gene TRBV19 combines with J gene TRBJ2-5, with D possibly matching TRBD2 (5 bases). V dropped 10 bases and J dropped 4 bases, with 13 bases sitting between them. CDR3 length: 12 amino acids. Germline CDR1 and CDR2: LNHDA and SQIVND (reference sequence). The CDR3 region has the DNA TGTGCCACAAACGGGGTGGGAGAGACCCAGTACTTC. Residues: CATNGVGETQYF.

The CDR3 loop is CASSFKTQGSTIYF. CDR3 bases: TGTGCCAGCAGCTTCAAGACCCAGGGATCCACCATATATTTT. The gene calls are TRBV7-2 and TRBJ1-3; D might be TRBD1 (5 bases). The germline gives CDR1 SGHTA, CDR2 FQGNSA. Between the trimmed V and J ends, which lost 3 bases and 9 bases, there was a span of 15 bases. This CDR3 spans 14 amino acids.

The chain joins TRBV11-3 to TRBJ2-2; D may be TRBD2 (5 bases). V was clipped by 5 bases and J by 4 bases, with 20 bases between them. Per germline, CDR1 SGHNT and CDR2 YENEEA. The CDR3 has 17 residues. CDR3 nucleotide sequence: TGTGCCAGCAGCCCCCGGGGAGCGCCCTACCCCACCGGGGAGCTGTTTTTT. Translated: CASSPRGAPYPTGELFF.

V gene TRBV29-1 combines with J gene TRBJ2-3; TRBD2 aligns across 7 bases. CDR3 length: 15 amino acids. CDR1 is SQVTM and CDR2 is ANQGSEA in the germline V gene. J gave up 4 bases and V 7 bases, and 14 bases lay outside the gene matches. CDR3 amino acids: CSAEGGGLGADTQYF. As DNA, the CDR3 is TGCAGCGCTGAGGGAGGCGGACTAGGCGCAGATACGCAGTATTTT.